This T cell receptor (beta chain) was sequenced in a study of radiotherapy plus CTLA-4 blockade in lung cancer. Overall study findings and caveats: Reportedly, early blood T cell clone dynamics best predicted response, with interferon-beta.

The assay was immunoSEQ multiplex PCR, and TCRdb's table has in-frame clones only and misses some. The data hold about 83,000 clones, with over 70% observed a single time. To note about this clone: The antigen is not known.

Per germline, CDR1 LGHNA and CDR2 YNFKEQ. J gave up 4 bases and V 3 bases, and 3 bases lay outside the gene matches. The CDR3 is made up of 14 amino acids. The chain recombines TRBV4-2 with TRBJ1-3; 7 bases match TRBD1. The source is a human donor with non-small cell lung cancer who had a partial response to radiotherapy plus ipilimumab. Some clones in this sample may be carry-over from other donors' samples. The sequencing here drew on peripheral blood, taken from a patient treated with radiotherapy plus ipilimumab. CDR3 sequence (DNA): TGTGCCAGCAGCCAGACAGGGCCCGGAAACACCATATATTTT. Protein sequence: CASSQTGPGNTIYF.